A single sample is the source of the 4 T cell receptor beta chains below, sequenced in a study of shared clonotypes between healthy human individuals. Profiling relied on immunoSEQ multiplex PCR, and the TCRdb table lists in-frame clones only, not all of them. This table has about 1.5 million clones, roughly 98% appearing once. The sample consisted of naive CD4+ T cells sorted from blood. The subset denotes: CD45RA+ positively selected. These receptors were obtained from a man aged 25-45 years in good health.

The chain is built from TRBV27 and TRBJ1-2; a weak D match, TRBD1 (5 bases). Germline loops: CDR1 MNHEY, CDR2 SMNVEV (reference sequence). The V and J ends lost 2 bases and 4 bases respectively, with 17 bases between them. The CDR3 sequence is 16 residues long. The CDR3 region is CASSLAPGQGGYGYTF. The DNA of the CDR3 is TGTGCCAGCAGTTTAGCCCCCGGGCAGGGAGGCTATGGCTACACCTTC.

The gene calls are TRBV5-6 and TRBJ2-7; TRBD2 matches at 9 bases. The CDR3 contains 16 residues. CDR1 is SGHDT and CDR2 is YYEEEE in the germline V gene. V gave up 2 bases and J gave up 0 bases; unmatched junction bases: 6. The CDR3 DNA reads TGTGCCAGCAGCTTCCGCAGCGGGAGGTTCTCCTACGAGCAGTACTTC. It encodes CASSFRSGRFSYEQYF.

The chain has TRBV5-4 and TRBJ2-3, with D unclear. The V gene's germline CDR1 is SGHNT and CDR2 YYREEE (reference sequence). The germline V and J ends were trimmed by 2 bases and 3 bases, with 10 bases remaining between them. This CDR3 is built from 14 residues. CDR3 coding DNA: TGTGCCAGCAGCTTCTGGGCTTCAACAGATACGCAGTATTTT. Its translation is CASSFWASTDTQYF.

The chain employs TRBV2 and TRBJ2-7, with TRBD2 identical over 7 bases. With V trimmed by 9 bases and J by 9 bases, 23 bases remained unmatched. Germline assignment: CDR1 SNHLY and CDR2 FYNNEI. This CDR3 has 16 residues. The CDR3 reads CASKKRDVPKSYRQYF. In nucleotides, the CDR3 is TGTGCCAGTAAAAAGCGGGATGTCCCCAAATCCTATCGGCAGTACTTC. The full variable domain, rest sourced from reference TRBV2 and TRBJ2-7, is EPEVTQTPSHQVTQMGQEVILRCVPISNHLYFYWYRQILGQKVEFLVSFYNNEISEKSEIFDDQFSVERPDGSNFTLKIRSTKLEDSAMYFCASKKRDVPKSYRQYFGPGTRLTVT.